This entry concerns a single T cell receptor (beta chain). Its antigen is still unknown. These data are taken from a study of monozygotic twins with inflammatory bowel disease. Whole-study results and caveats: The study supported no single strong signal or clonotype linked to IBD. The inverse Simpson measure of TCRbeta diversity was lower in IBD patients than in healthy co-twins.

This CDR3 comprises 15 residues. The germline CDR1 and CDR2 sequences are SGHRS and YFSETQ. UMIs bearing a 6-nucleotide sample barcode were added through template switching. cDNA encoding TCRalpha and TCRbeta underwent two nested PCRs of roughly 15 and 9 cycles, each of which was followed by bead purification. With the 5' RACE reads reprocessed, TCRdb shows one record per CDR3 protein and no DNA. The table lists approximately 200,000 distinct CDR3 sequences, with 7.7% in the top ten. The chain employs TRBV5-1 and TRBJ2-5; TCRdb's assignment of TRBD1 cannot be checked, as there is no DNA. The TCR was taken from a human donor with ulcerative colitis or Crohn's disease, or a healthy co-twin of an affected twin (not recorded which). What was sequenced was blood. CDR3 sequence reads: CASSSERRPLETQYF. The whole variable domain, remainder taken from reference TRBV5-1 and TRBJ2-5, is KAGVTQTPRYLIKTRGQQVTLSCSPISGHRSVSWYQQTPGQGLQFLFEYFSETQRNKGNFPGRFSGRQFSNSRSEMNVSTLELGDSALYLCASSSERRPLETQYFGPGTRLLVL.